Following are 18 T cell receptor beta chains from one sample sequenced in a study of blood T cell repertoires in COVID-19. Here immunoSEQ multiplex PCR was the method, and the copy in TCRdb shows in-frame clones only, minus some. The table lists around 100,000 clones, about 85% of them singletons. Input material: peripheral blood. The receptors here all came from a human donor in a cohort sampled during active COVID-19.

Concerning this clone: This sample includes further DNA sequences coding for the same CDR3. This CDR3 reads CASSPDPGLAGEQYF. CDR3 sequence (DNA): TGCGCCAGCAGCCCGGACCCGGGACTAGCGGGCGAGCAGTACTTC. The rearrangement joins TRBV5-1 to TRBJ2-7, with 12 positions matching TRBD2. The germline V gene has CDR1 SGHRS and CDR2 YFSETQ. This CDR3 comprises 15 residues. The J segment lost 6 bases and the V segment lost 4 bases, leaving 8 bases of the junction unmatched.

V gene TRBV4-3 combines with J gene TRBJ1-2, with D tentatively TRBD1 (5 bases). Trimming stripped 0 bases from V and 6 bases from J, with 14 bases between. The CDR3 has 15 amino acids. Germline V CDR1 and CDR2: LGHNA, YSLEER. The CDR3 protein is CASSQDPGMLHGYTF. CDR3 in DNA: TGCGCCAGCAGCCAAGATCCAGGGATGCTCCATGGCTACACCTTC.

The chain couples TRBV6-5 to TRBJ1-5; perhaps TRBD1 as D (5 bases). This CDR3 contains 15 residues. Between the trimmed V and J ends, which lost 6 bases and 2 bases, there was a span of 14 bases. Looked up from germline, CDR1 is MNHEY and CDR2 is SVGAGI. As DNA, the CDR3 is TGTGCCAGCAGCCGATCTGGGGGGGGCAATCAGCCCCAGCATTTT. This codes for CASSRSGGGNQPQHF.

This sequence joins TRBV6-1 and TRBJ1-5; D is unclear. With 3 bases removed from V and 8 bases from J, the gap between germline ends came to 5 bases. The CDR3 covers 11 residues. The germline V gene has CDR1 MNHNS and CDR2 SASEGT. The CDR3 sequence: CASSEFKPQHF. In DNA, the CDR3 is TGTGCCAGCAGTGAGTTCAAGCCCCAGCATTTT.

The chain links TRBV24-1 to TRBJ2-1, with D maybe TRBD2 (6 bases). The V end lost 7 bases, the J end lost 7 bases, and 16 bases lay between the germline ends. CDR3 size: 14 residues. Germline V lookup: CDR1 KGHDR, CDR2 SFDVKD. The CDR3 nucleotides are TGTGCCACCAGCAGAGGGGAGGATTGGAATGAGCAGTTCTTC. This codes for CATSRGEDWNEQFF.

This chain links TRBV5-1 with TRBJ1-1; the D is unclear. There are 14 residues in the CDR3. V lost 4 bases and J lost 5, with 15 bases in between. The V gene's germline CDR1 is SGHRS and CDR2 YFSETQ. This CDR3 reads CASSPLSGGTEAFF. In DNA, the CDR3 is TGCGCCAGCAGCCCGTTGTCGGGCGGGACTGAAGCTTTCTTT.

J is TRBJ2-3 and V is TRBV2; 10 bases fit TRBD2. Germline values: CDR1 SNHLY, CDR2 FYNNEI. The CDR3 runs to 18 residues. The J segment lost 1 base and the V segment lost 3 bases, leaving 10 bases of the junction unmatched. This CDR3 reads CASSDLLAGALGTDTQYF. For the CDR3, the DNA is TGTGCCAGCAGTGATCTTCTAGCGGGGGCCCTCGGCACAGATACGCAGTATTTT.

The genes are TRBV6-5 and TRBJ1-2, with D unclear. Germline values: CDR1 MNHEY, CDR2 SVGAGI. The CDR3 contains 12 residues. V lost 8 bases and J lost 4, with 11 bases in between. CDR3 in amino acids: CASWSISYGYTF. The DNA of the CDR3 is TGTGCCAGCTGGTCTATTAGCTATGGCTACACCTTC.

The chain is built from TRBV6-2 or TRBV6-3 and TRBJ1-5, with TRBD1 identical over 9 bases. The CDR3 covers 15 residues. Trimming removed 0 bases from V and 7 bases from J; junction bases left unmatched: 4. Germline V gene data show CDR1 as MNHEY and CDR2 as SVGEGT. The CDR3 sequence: CASSYSGTGMQPQHF. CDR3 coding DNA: TGTGCCAGCAGTTACTCCGGGACAGGGATGCAGCCCCAGCATTTT.

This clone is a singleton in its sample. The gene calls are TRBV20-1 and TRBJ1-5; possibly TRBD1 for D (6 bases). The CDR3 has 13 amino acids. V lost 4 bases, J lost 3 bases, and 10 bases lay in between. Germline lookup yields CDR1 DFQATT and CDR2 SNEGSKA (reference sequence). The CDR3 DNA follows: TGCAGTGCTATTGACAGGATCAATCAGCCCCAGCATTTT. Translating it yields CSAIDRINQPQHF.

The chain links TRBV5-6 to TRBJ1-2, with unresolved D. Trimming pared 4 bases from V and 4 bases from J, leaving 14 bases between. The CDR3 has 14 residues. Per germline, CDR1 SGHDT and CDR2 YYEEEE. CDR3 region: CASSSWAGIYGYTF. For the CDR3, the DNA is TGTGCCAGCAGCAGTTGGGCGGGGATCTATGGCTACACCTTC.

The CDR3 protein is CASSEASGNTGELFF. The DNA for the CDR3 is TGTGCCAGCAGTGAAGCCTCCGGGAACACCGGGGAGCTGTTTTTT. The chain is built from TRBV6-1 and TRBJ2-2; D is unresolved. The CDR3 length is 15 residues. Germline V gene sequence: CDR1 MNHNS, CDR2 SASEGT. Trimming took off 0 bases at V and 1 base at J, with 6 bases between the two ends.

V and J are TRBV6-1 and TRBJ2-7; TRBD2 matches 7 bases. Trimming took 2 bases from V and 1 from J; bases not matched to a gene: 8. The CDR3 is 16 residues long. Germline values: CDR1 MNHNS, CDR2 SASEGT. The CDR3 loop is CASSEWGGPLSYEQYF. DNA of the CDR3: TGTGCCAGCAGTGAATGGGGAGGGCCCCTATCCTACGAGCAGTACTTC.

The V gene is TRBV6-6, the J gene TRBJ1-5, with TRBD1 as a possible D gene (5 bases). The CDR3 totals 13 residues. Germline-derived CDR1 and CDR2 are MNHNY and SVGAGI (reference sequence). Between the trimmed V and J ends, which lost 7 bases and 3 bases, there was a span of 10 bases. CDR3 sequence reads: CASTSGPNQPQHF. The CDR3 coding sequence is TGTGCCAGCACCTCAGGGCCCAATCAGCCCCAGCATTTT.

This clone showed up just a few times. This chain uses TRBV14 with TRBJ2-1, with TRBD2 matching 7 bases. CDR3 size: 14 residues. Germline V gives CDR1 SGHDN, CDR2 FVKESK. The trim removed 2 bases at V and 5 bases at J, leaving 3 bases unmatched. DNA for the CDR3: TGTGCCAGCAGCCAACGCGGGAGACACAATGAGCAGTTCTTC. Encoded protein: CASSQRGRHNEQFF.

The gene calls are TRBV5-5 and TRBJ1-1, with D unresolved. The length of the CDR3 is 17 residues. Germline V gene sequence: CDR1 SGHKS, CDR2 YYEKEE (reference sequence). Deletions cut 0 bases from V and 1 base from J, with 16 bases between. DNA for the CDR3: TGTGCCAGCAGCTTGGCAGGCCCGAGCTCCAGGAACACTGAAGCTTTCTTT. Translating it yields CASSLAGPSSRNTEAFF.

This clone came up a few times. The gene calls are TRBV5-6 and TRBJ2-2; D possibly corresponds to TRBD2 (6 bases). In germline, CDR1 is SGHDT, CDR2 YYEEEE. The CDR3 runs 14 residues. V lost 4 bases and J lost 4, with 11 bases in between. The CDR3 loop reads CASSAGGRTGELFF. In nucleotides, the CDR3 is TGTGCCAGCAGCGCCGGGGGTCGCACCGGGGAGCTGTTTTTT.

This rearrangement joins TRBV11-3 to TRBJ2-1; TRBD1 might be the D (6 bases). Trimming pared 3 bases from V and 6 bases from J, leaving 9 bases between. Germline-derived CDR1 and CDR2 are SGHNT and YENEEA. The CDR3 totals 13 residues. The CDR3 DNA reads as TGTGCCAGCAGCTTTCAAGGGGGCAATGAGCAGTTCTTC. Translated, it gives CASSFQGGNEQFF.